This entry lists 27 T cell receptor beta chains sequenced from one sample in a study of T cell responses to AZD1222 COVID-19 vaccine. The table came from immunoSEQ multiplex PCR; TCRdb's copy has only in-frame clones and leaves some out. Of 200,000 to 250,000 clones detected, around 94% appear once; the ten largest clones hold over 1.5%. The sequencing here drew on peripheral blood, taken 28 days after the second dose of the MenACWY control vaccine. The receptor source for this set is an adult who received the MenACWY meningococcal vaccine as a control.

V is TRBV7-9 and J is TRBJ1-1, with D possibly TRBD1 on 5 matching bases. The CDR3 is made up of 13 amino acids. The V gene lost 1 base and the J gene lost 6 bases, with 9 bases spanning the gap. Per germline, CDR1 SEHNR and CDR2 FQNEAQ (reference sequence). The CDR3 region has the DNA TGTGCCAGCAGCTTAGGCAGGGACCCTGAAGCTTTCTTT. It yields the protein CASSLGRDPEAFF.

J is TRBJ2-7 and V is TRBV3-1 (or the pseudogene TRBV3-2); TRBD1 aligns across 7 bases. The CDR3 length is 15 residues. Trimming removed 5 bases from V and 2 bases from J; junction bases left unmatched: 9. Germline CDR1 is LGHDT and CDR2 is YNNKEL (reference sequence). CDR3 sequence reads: CASSYGQVWTYEQYF. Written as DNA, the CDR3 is TGTGCCAGCAGCTACGGACAGGTTTGGACCTACGAGCAGTACTTC.

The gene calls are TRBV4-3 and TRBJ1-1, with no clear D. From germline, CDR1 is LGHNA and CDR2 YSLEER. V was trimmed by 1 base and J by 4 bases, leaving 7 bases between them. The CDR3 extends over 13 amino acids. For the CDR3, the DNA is TGCGCCAGCAGCCAAGGGGGAGTCACTGAAGCTTTCTTT. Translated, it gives CASSQGGVTEAFF.

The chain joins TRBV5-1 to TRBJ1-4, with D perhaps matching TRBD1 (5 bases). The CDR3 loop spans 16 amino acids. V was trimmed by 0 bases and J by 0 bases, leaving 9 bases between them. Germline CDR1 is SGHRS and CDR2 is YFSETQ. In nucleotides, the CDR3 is TGCGCCAGCAGCTTGGCCGGACAAACAACTAATGAAAAACTGTTTTTT. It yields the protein CASSLAGQTTNEKLFF.

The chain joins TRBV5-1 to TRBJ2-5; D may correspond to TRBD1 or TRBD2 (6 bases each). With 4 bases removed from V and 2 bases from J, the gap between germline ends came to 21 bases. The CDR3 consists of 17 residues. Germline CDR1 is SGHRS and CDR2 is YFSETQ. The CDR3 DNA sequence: TGCGCCAGCAGCCCGGGGCGGGACACGAGGGGGCAAGAGACCCAGTACTTC. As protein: CASSPGRDTRGQETQYF.

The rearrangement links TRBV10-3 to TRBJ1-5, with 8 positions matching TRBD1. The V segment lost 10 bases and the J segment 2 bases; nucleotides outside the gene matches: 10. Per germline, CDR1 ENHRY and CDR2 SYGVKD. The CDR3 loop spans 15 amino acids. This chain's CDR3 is CATHSTGEGNQPQHF. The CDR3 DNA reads TGTGCCACCCACTCGACAGGGGAGGGCAATCAGCCCCAGCATTTT.

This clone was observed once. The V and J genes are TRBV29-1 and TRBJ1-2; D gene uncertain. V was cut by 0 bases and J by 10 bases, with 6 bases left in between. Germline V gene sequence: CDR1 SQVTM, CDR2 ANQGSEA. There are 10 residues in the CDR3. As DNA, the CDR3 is TGCAGCGTTGAAGATCAGATCTACACCTTC. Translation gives CSVEDQIYTF.

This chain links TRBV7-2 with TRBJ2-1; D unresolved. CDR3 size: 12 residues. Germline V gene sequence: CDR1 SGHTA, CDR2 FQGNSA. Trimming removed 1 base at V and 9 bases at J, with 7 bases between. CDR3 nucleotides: TGTGCCAGCAGCTTAGATTTTAGTGAGCAGTTCTTC. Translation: CASSLDFSEQFF.

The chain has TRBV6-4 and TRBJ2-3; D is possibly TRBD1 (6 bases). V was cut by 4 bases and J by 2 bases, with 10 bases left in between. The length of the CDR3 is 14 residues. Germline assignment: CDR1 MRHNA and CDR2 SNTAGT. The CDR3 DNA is TGTGCCAGCAGTGTAGACAGGAACACAGATACGCAGTATTTT. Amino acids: CASSVDRNTDTQYF.

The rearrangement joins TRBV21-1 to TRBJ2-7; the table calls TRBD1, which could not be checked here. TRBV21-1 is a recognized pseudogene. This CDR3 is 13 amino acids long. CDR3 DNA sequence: TGTGCCAGCCTCGGACAGGTCTCCTACGAGCAGTACTTC. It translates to CASLGQVSYEQYF.

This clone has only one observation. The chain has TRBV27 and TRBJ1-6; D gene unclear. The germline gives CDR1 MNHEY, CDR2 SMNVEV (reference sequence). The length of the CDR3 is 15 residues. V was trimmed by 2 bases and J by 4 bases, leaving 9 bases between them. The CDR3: CASSLGGGYNSPLHF. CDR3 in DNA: TGTGCCAGCAGTTTAGGAGGAGGATATAATTCACCCCTCCACTTT.

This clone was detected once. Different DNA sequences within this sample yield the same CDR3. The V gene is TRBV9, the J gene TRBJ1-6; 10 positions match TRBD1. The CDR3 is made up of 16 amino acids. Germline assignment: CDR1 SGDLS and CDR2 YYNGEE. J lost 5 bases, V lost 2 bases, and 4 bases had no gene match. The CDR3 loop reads CASSVSGTGDNSPLHF. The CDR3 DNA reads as TGTGCCAGCAGCGTCTCCGGGACAGGGGATAATTCACCCCTCCACTTT.

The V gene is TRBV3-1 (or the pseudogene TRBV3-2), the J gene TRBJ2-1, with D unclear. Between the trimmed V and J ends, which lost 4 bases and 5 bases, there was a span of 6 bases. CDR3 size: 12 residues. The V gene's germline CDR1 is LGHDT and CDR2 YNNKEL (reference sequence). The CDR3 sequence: CASSPDDNEQFF. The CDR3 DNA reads TGTGCCAGCAGCCCGGACGACAATGAGCAGTTCTTC.

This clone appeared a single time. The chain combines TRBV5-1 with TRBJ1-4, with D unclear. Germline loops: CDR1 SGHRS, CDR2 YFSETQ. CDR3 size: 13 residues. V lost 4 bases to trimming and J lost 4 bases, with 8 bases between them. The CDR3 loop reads CASSTDINEKLFF. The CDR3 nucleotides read TGCGCCAGCAGCACGGATATTAATGAAAAACTGTTTTTT.

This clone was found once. In DNA form, the CDR3 reads TGTGCCACCAGTGATACCAGGGGGACCCCTCAAGAGACCCAGTACTTC. It is translated as CATSDTRGTPQETQYF. The V gene is TRBV24-1, the J gene TRBJ2-5; TRBD1 matches at 7 bases. Germline values: CDR1 KGHDR, CDR2 SFDVKD. J was trimmed by 2 bases and V by 3 bases; bases with no gene match: 8. The CDR3 runs 16 residues.

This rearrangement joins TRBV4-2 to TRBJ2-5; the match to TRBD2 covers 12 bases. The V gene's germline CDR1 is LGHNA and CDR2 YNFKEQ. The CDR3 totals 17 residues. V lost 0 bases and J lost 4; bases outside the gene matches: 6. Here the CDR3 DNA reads TGTGCCAGCAGCCAAGAACCTAGCGGGGGGGCAGTAGAGACCCAGTACTTC. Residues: CASSQEPSGGAVETQYF.

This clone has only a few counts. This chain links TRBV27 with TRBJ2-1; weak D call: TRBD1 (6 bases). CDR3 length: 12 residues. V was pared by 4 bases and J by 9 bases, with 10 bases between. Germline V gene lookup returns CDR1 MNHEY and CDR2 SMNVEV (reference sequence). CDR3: CASSYGQFEQFF. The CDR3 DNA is TGTGCCAGCAGTTATGGACAGTTTGAGCAGTTCTTC.

The CDR3 sequence is CASSSGLAGDHNEQFF. CDR3 in DNA: TGCGCCAGCAGCTCGGGACTAGCGGGGGATCACAATGAGCAGTTCTTC. V is TRBV5-1 and J is TRBJ2-1; 14 nucleotides align to TRBD2. This CDR3 has 16 amino acids. J gave up 5 bases and V 3 bases, and 4 bases lay outside the gene matches. Germline values: CDR1 SGHRS, CDR2 YFSETQ.

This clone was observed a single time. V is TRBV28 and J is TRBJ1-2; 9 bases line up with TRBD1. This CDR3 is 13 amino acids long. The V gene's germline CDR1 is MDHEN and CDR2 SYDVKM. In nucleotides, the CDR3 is TGTACGACTCGGGACAGGGATATCTATGGCTACACCTTC. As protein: CTTRDRDIYGYTF.

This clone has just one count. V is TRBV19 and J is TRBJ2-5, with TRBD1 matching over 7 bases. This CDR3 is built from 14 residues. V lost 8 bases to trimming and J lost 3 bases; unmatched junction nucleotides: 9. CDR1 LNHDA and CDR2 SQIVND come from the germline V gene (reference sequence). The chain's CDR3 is CASSDGTAKETQYF. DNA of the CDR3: TGTGCCAGTTCTGACGGGACAGCCAAAGAGACCCAGTACTTC.

CDR3: CASSMGRTRSYEQYF. CDR3 nucleotides: TGTGCCAGCAGTATGGGACGGACGCGATCCTACGAGCAGTACTTC. This rearrangement joins TRBV6-5 to TRBJ2-7, with D perhaps matching TRBD1 or TRBD2 (5 bases each). Germline CDR1 MNHEY, CDR2 SVGAGI. Trimming shortened V by 5 bases and J by 1 base, and 15 bases separated the two germline ends. The CDR3 has 15 residues.

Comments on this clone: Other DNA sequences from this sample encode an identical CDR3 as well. CDR3 in DNA: TGTGCCAGCAGTTCAAACACTGAAGCTTTCTTT. This translates into CASSSNTEAFF. The chain links TRBV6-5 to TRBJ1-1; D is unclear. This CDR3 has 11 residues. From germline, CDR1 is MNHEY and CDR2 SVGAGI. The germline V and J ends were trimmed by 4 bases and 2 bases, with 2 bases remaining between them.

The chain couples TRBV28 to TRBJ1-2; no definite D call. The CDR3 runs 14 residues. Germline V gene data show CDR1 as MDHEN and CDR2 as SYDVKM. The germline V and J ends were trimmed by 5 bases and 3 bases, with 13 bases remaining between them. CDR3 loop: CASSRPTVYYGYTF. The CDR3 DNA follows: TGTGCCAGCAGTCGTCCTACGGTTTACTATGGCTACACCTTC.

CDR3: CASSLKRQPSVYEQYF. CDR3 DNA: TGTGCCAGCAGTTTAAAGAGACAGCCATCAGTCTACGAGCAGTACTTC. The V call is TRBV6-5, the J call TRBJ2-7; perhaps TRBD1 as D (5 bases). Per the germline V gene, CDR1 is MNHEY and CDR2 is SVGAGI. The CDR3 has 16 amino acids. With 4 bases removed from V and 3 bases from J, the gap between germline ends came to 19 bases.

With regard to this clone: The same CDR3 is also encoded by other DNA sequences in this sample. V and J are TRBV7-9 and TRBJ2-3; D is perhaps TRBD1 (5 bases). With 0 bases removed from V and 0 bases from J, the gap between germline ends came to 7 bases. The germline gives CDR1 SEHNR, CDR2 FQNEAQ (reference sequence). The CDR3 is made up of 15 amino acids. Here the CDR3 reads CASSLAQGSTDTQYF. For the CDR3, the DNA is TGTGCCAGCAGCTTAGCGCAGGGAAGCACAGATACGCAGTATTTT.

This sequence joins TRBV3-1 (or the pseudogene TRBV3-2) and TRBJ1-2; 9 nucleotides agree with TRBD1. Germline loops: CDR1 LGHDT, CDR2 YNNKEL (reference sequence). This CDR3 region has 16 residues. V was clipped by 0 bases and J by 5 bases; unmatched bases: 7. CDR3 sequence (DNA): TGTGCCAGCAGCCAAGAGATAGGACAGGGGCCTTATGGCTACACCTTC. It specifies CASSQEIGQGPYGYTF.

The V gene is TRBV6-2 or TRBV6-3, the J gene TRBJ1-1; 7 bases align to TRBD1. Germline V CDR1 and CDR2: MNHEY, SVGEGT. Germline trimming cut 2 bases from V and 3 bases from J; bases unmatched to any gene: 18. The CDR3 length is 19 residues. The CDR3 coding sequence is TGTGCCAGCAGTTACCCGTCAGGGGGGGCCTTTGTTTGGGACACTGAAGCTTTCTTT. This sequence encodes CASSYPSGGAFVWDTEAFF.